This T cell receptor beta chain was retrieved from a study of cytomegalovirus exposure and HLA in healthy donors. The overall study: About 80 million unique TCRs, all from HLA-typed donors, were included in an early release of the data.

For this clone: Its antigen is still unknown.

Study-wide findings and caveats: TRBV6-2, TRBV6-3 and other indistinguishable V segments were excluded. A later analysis reportedly found fewer N-insertions in an Asian-associated ancestry cluster than the roughly 670-donor mean.

The germline CDR1 and CDR2 sequences are SNHLY and FYNNEI. The CDR3 is made up of 18 amino acids. Unmatched junction bases numbered 11, after V lost 2 bases and J lost 6 bases. Whereas donors were nominally healthy upon sampling, unrecorded immune exposures were probable. The PCR had 60 Vbeta and 13 Jbeta primers. Produced via immunoSEQ multiplex PCR; TCRdb's table is partial and in-frame only. Among approximately 220,000 clones listed, approximately 80% were seen once. Sequencing was performed on PBMCs. The clonotype originates from a boy between 2 and 10 years old in good health and CMV-seronegative. The gene calls are TRBV2 and TRBJ2-1, with 12 bases aligning to TRBD2. The chain's CDR3 is CASSESFGLAGRRNEQFF. CDR3 sequence (DNA): TGTGCCAGCAGTGAAAGTTTCGGACTAGCGGGAAGGCGCAATGAGCAGTTCTTC.